This T cell receptor beta chain was profiled in a study of shared clonotypes between healthy human individuals. About the study: Each donor had three CD4 naive, three CD4 memory, two CD8 naive and one CD8 memory plate. Study-wide findings and caveats: A handful of donors shared around 5.1% of their naive CD4 clonotypes.

CDR3 length: 13 residues. Trimming took off 4 bases at V and 0 bases at J, with 8 bases between the two ends. Germline V gene lookup returns CDR1 SGHRS and CDR2 YFSETQ. Replicate PCRs from sorted subsets contained roughly 200 ng DNA, which is tens of thousands of T cell genomes. The assay was immunoSEQ multiplex PCR, and TCRdb's table has in-frame clones only and misses some. The sample lists hundreds of thousands of clones; around 72% were seen once. On this clone: No antigen is known for it.

This clonotype was sampled from a woman aged 25-40 years in good health. The sample was memory CD4+ T cells sorted from blood. The subset: CD45RA-negative fraction. The gene calls are TRBV5-1 and TRBJ2-7, with D unclear. CDR3 nucleotide sequence: TGCGCCAGCAGCCCACCGAACTCCTACGAGCAGTACTTC. It encodes CASSPPNSYEQYF.